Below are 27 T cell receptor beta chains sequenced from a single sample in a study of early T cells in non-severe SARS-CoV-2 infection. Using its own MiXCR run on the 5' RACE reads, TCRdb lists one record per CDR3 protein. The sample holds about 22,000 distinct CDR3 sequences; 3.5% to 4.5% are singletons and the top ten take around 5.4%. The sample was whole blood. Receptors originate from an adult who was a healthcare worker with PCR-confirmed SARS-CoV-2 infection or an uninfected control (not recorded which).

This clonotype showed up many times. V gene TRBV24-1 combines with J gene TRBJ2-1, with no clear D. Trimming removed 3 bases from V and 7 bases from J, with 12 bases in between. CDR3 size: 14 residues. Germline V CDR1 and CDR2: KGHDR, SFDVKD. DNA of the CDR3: TGTGCCACCAGTGATATGCAACGGCAGAATGAGCAGTTCTTC. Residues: CATSDMQRQNEQFF.

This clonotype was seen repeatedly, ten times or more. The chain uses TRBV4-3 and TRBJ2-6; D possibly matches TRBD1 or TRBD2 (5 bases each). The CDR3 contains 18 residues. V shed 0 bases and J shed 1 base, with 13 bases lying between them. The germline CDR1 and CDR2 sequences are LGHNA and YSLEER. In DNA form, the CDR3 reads TGCGCCAGCAGCCAAGAAGGGAAGGGGAGATCTGGGGCCAACGTCCTGACTTTC. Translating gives CASSQEGKGRSGANVLTF.

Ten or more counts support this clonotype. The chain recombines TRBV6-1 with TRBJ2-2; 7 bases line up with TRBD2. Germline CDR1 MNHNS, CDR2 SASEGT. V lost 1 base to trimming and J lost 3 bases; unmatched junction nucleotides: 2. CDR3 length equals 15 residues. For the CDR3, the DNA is TGTGCCAGCAGTGAAGGGGGGAGGGACACCGGGGAGCTGTTTTTT. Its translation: CASSEGGRDTGELFF.

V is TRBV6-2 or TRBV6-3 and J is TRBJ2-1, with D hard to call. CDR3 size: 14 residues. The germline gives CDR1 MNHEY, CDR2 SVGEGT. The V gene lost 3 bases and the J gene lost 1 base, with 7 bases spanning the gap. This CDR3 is CASSYSFSYNEQFF. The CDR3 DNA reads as TGTGCCAGCAGTTATTCGTTTTCCTACAATGAGCAGTTCTTC.

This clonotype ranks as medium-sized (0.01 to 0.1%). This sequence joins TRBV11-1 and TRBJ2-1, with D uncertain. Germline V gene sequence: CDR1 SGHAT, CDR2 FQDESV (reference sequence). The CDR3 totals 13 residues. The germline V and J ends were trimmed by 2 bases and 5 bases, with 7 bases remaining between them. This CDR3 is CASSLPPNNEQFF. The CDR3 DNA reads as TGTGCCAGCAGCTTACCACCCAACAATGAGCAGTTCTTC.

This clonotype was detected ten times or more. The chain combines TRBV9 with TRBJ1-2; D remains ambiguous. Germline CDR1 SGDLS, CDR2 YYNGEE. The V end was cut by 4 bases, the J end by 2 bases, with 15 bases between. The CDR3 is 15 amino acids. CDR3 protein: CASSPGGRGNYGYTF. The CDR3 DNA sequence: TGTGCCAGCAGCCCCGGAGGACGGGGAAACTATGGCTACACCTTC.

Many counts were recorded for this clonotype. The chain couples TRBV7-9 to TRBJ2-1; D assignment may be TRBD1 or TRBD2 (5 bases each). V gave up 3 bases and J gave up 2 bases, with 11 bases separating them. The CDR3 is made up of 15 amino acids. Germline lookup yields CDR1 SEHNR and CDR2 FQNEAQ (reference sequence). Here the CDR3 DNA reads TGTGCCAGCAGCTTTGGCCAGGGACCCTACAATGAGCAGTTCTTC. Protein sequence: CASSFGQGPYNEQFF.

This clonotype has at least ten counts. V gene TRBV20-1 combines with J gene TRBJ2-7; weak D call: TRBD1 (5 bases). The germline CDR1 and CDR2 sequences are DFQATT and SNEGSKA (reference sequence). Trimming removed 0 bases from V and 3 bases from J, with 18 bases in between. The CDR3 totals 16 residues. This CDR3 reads CSARDRVAGRSYEQYF. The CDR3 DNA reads TGCAGTGCTAGAGATAGGGTGGCAGGGCGAAGCTACGAGCAGTACTTC.

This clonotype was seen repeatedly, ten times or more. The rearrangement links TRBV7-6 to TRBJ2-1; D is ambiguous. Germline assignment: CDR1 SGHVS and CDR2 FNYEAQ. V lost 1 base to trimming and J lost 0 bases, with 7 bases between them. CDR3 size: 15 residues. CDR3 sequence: CASSLVESSYNEQFF. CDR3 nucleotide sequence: TGTGCCAGCAGCTTAGTTGAGAGCTCCTACAATGAGCAGTTCTTC.

CDR3 protein: CASSKELLFGDTQYF. The DNA for the CDR3 is TGTGCCAGCAGCAAAGAGCTCCTCTTCGGGGATACGCAGTATTTT. This chain connects TRBV21-1 to TRBJ2-3. TRBV21-1 is annotated as a pseudogene. This CDR3 is built from 15 residues.

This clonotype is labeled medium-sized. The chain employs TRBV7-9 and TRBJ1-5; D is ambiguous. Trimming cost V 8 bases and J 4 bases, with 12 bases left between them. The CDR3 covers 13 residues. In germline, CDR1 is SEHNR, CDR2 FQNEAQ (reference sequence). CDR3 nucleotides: TGTGCCAGCCGGGCAGGACTTAATCAGCCCCAGCATTTT. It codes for CASRAGLNQPQHF.

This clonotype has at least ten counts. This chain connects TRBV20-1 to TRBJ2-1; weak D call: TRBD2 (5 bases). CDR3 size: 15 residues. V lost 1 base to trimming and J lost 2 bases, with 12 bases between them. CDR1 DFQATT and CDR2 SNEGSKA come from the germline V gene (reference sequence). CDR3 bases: TGCAGTGCTAGAGTGGGCGGGTTAGCCTACAATGAGCAGTTCTTC. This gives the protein CSARVGGLAYNEQFF.

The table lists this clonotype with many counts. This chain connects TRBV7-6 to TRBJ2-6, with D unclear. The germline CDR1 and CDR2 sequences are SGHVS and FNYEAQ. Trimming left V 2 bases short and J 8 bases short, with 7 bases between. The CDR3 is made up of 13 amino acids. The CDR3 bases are TGTGCCAGCAGCTTATCTCGGTCCAACGTCCTGACTTTC. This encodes CASSLSRSNVLTF.

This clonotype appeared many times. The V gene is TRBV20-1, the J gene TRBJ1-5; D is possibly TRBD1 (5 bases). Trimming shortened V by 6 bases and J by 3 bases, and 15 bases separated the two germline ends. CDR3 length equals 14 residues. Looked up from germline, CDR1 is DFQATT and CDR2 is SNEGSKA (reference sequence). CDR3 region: CSALPGRFNQPQHF. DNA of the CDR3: TGCAGTGCACTACCGGGACGGTTCAATCAGCCCCAGCATTTT.

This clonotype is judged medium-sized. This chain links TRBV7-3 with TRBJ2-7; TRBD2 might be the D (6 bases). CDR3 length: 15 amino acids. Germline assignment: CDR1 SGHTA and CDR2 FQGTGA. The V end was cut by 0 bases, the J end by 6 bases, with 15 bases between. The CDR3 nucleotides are TGTGCCAGCAGCTTAACGGGGACGACTAGTTCCGAGCAGTACTTC. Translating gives CASSLTGTTSSEQYF.

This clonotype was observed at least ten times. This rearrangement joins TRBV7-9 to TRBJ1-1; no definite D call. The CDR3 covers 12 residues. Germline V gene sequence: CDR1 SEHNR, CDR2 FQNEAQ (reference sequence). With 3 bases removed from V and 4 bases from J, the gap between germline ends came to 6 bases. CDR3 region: CASSFGSTEAFF. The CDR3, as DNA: TGTGCCAGCAGCTTTGGTAGCACTGAAGCTTTCTTT.

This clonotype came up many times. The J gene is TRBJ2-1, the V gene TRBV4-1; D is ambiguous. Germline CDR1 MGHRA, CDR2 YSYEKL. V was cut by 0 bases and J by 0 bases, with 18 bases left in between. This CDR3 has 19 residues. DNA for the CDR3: TGCGCCAGCAGCCAAGATCTAAGTACATCCCTTAGCTCCTACAATGAGCAGTTCTTC. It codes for CASSQDLSTSLSSYNEQFF.

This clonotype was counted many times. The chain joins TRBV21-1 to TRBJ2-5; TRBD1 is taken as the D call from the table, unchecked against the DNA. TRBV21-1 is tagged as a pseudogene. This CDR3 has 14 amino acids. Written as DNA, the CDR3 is TGTGCCAGCAGGGCGACAGGGGTTCAAGAGACCCAGTACTTC. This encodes CASRATGVQETQYF.

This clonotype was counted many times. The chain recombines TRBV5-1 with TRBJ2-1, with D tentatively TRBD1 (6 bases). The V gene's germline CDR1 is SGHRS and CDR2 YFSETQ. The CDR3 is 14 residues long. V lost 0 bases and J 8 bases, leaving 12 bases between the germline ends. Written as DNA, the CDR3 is TGCGCCAGCAGCTTGGGTGGGGGCGCAGATGAGCAGTTCTTC. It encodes CASSLGGGADEQFF.

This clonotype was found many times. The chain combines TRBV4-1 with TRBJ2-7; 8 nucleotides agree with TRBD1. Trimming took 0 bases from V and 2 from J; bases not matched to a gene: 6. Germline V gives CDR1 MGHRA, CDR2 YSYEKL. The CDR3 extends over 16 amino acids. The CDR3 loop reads CASSQELRQGTYEQYF. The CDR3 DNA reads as TGCGCCAGCAGCCAAGAATTACGACAGGGGACCTACGAGCAGTACTTC.

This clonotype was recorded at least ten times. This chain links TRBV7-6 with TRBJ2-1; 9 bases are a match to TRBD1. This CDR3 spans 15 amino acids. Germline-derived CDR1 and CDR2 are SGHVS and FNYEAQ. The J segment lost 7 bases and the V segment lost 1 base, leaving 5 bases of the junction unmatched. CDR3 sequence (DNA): TGTGCCAGCAGCTTAGATGGGACAGGGAGGAATGAGCAGTTCTTC. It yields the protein CASSLDGTGRNEQFF. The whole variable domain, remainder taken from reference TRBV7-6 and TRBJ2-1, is GAGVSQSPRYKVTKRGQDVALRCDPISGHVSLYWYRQALGQGPEFLTYFNYEAQQDKSGLPNDRFSAERPEGSISTLTIQRTEQRDSAMYRCASSLDGTGRNEQFFGPGTRLTVL.

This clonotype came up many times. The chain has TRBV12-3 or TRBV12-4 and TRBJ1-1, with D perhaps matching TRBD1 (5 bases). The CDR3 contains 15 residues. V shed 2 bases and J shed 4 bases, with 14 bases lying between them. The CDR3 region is CASSLRGAYSTEAFF. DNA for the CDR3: TGTGCCAGCAGTTTAAGAGGGGCTTACTCCACTGAAGCTTTCTTT.

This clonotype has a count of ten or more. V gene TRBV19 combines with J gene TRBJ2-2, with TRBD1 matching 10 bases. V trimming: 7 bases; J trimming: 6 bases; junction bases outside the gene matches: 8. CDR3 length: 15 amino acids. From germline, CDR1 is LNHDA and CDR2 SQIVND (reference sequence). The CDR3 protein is CASKRGQGSAGELFF. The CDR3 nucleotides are TGTGCCAGTAAGAGGGGACAGGGGTCGGCCGGGGAGCTGTTTTTT.

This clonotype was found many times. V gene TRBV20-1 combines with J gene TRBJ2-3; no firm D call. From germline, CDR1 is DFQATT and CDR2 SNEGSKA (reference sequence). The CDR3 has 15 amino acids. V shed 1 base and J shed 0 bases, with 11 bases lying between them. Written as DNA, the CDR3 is TGCAGTGCTAGAGTGGGGTTATCTAGCACAGATACGCAGTATTTT. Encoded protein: CSARVGLSSTDTQYF.

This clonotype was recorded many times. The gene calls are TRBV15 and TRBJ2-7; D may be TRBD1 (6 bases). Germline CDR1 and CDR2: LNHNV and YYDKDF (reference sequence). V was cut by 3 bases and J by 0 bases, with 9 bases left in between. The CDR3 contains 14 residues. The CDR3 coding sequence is TGTGCCACCAGCAGGGCAGGGGACTCCTACGAGCAGTACTTC. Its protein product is CATSRAGDSYEQYF.

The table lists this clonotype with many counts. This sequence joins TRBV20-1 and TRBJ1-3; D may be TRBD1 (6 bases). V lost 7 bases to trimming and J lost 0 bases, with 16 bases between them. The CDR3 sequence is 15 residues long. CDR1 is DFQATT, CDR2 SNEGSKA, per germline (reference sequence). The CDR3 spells CSGSPGHSSGNTIYF. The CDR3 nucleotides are TGCAGTGGGAGCCCGGGACACAGCTCTGGAAACACCATATATTTT.

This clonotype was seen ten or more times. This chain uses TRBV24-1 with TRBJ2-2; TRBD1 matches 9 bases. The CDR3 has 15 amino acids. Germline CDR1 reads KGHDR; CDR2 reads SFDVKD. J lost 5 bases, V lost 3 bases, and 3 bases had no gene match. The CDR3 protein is CATSDPGQGTGELFF. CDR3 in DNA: TGTGCCACCAGTGATCCGGGACAGGGTACCGGGGAGCTGTTTTTT.